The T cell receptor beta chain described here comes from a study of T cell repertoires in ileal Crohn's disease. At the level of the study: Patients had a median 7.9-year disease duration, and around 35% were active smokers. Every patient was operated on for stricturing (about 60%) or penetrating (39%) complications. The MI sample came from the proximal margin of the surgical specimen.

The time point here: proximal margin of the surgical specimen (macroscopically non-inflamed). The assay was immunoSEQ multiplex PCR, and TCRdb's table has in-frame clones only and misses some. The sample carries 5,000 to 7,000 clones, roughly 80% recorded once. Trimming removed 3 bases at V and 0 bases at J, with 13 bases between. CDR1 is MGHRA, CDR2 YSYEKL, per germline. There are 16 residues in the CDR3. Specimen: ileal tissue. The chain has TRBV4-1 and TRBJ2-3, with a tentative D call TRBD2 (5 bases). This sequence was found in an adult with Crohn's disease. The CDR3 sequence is CASSQGYRGSTDTQYF. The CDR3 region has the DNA TGCGCCAGCAGCCAGGGGTACCGGGGTAGCACAGATACGCAGTATTTT.